A selection of T cell receptor beta chains follows, all from one sample in a study of blood T cell repertoires in COVID-19. Using immunoSEQ multiplex PCR, the repertoire was profiled, and TCRdb retains in-frame clones only, with some absent. The sample comprises about 230,000 clones, 86% of which are singletons, and under 14% rests with the top ten. Sequencing was performed on peripheral blood. All receptors come from a man over 45 with COVID-19, enrolled during active disease. The CDR3 runs from the conserved cysteine through the conserved F or W. The D gene is left open where the match is weak. A row's size may be missing; if present it is once, few, many or a size class.

j_gene | abundance | d_gene | v_gene | CDR3nt | CDR3aa
TRBJ1-3 | . | . | TRBV12-3/TRBV12-4 | TGTGCCAGCAGTACCGGGAACACCATATATTTT | CASSTGNTIYF
TRBJ2-7 | . | TRBD2 | TRBV28 | TGTGCCAGCAGTTTAGGCGGGGGGGCCTACGAGCAGTACTTC | CASSLGGGAYEQYF
TRBJ2-1 | . | TRBD2 | TRBV28 | TGTGCCAGCAGCCTAGCGGGGGCTCCCTACAATGAGCAGTTCTTC | CASSLAGAPYNEQFF
TRBJ2-3 | once | . | TRBV3-1/TRBV3-2 | TGTGCCAGCAGATCTAGCACAGATACGCAGTATTTT | CASRSSTDTQYF
TRBJ2-7 | . | . | TRBV9 | TGTGCCAGCAGCCCGGGGTCGCCCAGCTCCTACGAGCAGTACTTC | CASSPGSPSSYEQYF
TRBJ2-3 | . | TRBD1 | TRBV5-4 | TGTGCCAGCAGTAAAGGGACAGGGAAGCCAGATACGCAGTATTTT | CASSKGTGKPDTQYF
TRBJ2-3 | . | . | TRBV19 | TGTGCCAGTACCGCAGGTCACACAGATACGCAGTATTTT | CASTAGHTDTQYF
TRBJ1-1 | . | . | TRBV5-1 | TGCGCCAGCAGCTACCAGATAGCCCAGGGCGGTGAAGCTTTCTTT | CASSYQIAQGGEAFF
TRBJ2-3 | . | . | TRBV29-1 | TGCAGCGTTGACCAATTGGGGGGACAGACGTCCACAGATACGCAGTATTTT | CSVDQLGGQTSTDTQYF
TRBJ2-3 | . | . | TRBV14 | TGTGCCAGCAGCCAAGGGGCATATACGCAGTATTTT | CASSQGAYTQYF
TRBJ1-5 | . | . | TRBV18 | TGTGCCAGCTCACCAGGCGGGGAGCAGCCCCAGCATTTT | CASSPGGEQPQHF
TRBJ2-3 | . | TRBD2 | TRBV19 | TGTGCCAGTACTAGCGGGAGCACAGATACGCAGTATTTT | CASTSGSTDTQYF
TRBJ2-2 | . | . | TRBV24-1 | TGTGCCACCAGTGGAAGGGGAGGGAACACCGGGGAGCTGTTTTTT | CATSGRGGNTGELFF
TRBJ2-3 | . | TRBD2 | TRBV7-6 | TGTGCCAGCAGCTTAGGGGCGGGGACTAGTCACACAGATACGCAGTATTTT | CASSLGAGTSHTDTQYF
TRBJ2-7 | . | . | TRBV27 | TGTGCCAGCAAACAGGGAACCTCCTACGAGCAGTACTTC | CASKQGTSYEQYF
TRBJ1-1 | . | . | TRBV19 | TGTGCCAGTAGTATAGGGCCTCCGAACACTGAAGCTTTCTTT | CASSIGPPNTEAFF
TRBJ2-6 | . | . | TRBV6-4 | TGTGCCAGCAGCCCCGAGGGGGAAACAGGGGCCAACGTCCTGACTTTC | CASSPEGETGANVLTF
TRBJ1-5 | once | . | TRBV6-2/TRBV6-3 | TGTGCCAGCAGTTACCAGGGGTCGGGTAGCAATCAGCCCCAGCATTTT | CASSYQGSGSNQPQHF
TRBJ2-5 | . | TRBD2 | TRBV27 | TGTGCCAGTCCAAGACGGGGGGGCCTGAAAGAGACCCAGTACTTC | CASPRRGGLKETQYF
TRBJ2-3 | . | TRBD1 | TRBV27 | TGTGCCAGCAGTTTATCCGGGACAGGGGGGGTTAATACGCAGTATTTT | CASSLSGTGGVNTQYF
TRBJ1-1 | . | . | TRBV7-3 | TGTGCCAGCAAAGGACAGCCGAACACTGAAGCTTTCTTT | CASKGQPNTEAFF
TRBJ2-7 | . | TRBD2 | TRBV27 | TGTGCCAGCAGTTCCGCACTTCGGACTAGCGGGAGTCGCGAGCAGTACTTC | CASSSALRTSGSREQYF
TRBJ2-4 | . | TRBD1 | TRBV5-5 | TGTGCCAGCAGCAACAGTCCGGGACAGGGGAAAAACATTCAGTACTTC | CASSNSPGQGKNIQYF
TRBJ1-6 | once | . | TRBV28 | TGTGCCAGCAGTTTACCCACAGGGATTAATTCACCCCTCCACTTT | CASSLPTGINSPLHF
TRBJ1-6 | . | TRBD1 | TRBV5-4 | TGTGCCAGCAGCCCAGGACAGGGGGCAATTCTTTCACCCCTCCACTTT | CASSPGQGAILSPLHF
TRBJ2-7 | . | . | TRBV6-1 | TGTGCCAGCAGTGACAGGAAGACCTACGAGCAGTACTTC | CASSDRKTYEQYF
TRBJ1-2 | few | TRBD1 | TRBV7-8 | TGTGCCAGCAGCTCGACAGGGATCTATGGCTACACCTTC | CASSSTGIYGYTF
TRBJ2-2 | . | TRBD1 | TRBV6-5 | TGTGCCAGCAGCCGAACAGGGGACACCGGGGAGCTGTTTTTT | CASSRTGDTGELFF
TRBJ2-5 | . | TRBD2 | TRBV7-6 | TGTGCCAGCAGCTTAGGGGCTAGCGGGGCACAAGAGACCCAGTACTTC | CASSLGASGAQETQYF
TRBJ2-3 | . | TRBD1 | TRBV4-2 | TGTGCCAGCAGCCCTAAATGGGACAGGGGGTTTTCAGATACGCAGTATTTT | CASSPKWDRGFSDTQYF
TRBJ1-1 | . | . | TRBV28 | TGTGCCAGCAACCCGCGGGGGGCAGGGAGAGGCGTTGAAGCTTTCTTT | CASNPRGAGRGVEAFF
TRBJ2-5 | . | TRBD1 | TRBV9 | TGTGCCAGCAGCGAAGGGGACAGGGGACTCCAAGAGACCCAGTACTTC | CASSEGDRGLQETQYF
TRBJ2-7 | . | TRBD2 | TRBV6-4 | TGTGCCAGCAGTGACACGCTTGTTCTAGCGGAGTTCATCTACGAGCAGTACTTC | CASSDTLVLAEFIYEQYF
TRBJ2-1 | once | TRBD2 | TRBV10-1 | TGCGCCAGCAGTGAGACTAGCGGGGTCGACAATGAGCAGTTCTTC | CASSETSGVDNEQFF
TRBJ2-1 | once | . | TRBV21-1 | TGTGCCAGCAGCCGATCGACTAGCGGTGCCTACAATGAGCAGTTCTTC | CASSRSTSGAYNEQFF
TRBJ2-2 | . | TRBD2 | TRBV18 | TGTGCCAGCTCCCCTCTCGCGGGAGACACCGGGGAGCTGTTTTTT | CASSPLAGDTGELFF
TRBJ2-7 | . | TRBD2 | TRBV4-2 | TGTGCCAGCAGCCCCAGCTGGCTAGCGGATGCCTACGAGCAGTACTTC | CASSPSWLADAYEQYF
TRBJ2-5 | . | . | TRBV21-1 | TGTGCCAGCCCTTTGGGGGCAGGGCGAGAGTCTGGAGAGACCCAGTACTTC | CASPLGAGRESGETQYF
TRBJ2-3 | . | TRBD2 | TRBV25-1 | TGTGCCAGCAGTGCCGGGGGAGGGACAGATACGCAGTATTTT | CASSAGGGTDTQYF
TRBJ1-5 | . | TRBD1 | TRBV6-4 | TGTGCCAGCAGTGAACGGGACAGGGGCTTTGAGCCCCAGCATTTT | CASSERDRGFEPQHF
TRBJ1-5 | . | . | TRBV18 | TGTGCCAGCTCACCCACGGAGGCGGGTCAGCCCCAGCATTTT | CASSPTEAGQPQHF
TRBJ2-7 | . | TRBD2 | TRBV27 | TGTGCCAGCAGTTTCGGGACTAGCGGACACTACGAGCAGTACTTC | CASSFGTSGHYEQYF
TRBJ2-7 | . | TRBD2 | TRBV9 | TGTGCCAGCAGCGTAGACGGCGGGAGAGTTGGCGAGCAGTACTTC | CASSVDGGRVGEQYF
TRBJ2-1 | . | . | TRBV12-3/TRBV12-4 | TGTGCCAGCAGTCCCCTCCGCGGCAATGAGCAGTTCTTC | CASSPLRGNEQFF
TRBJ1-6 | . | . | TRBV18 | TGTGCCAGCTCACCTCAGGGGTTTGCGGATTCACCCCTCCACTTT | CASSPQGFADSPLHF
TRBJ2-7 | . | TRBD2 | TRBV6-5 | TGTGCCAGCAGTAATAGCGGGTACGAGCAGTACTTC | CASSNSGYEQYF
TRBJ2-2 | many | . | TRBV9 | TGTGCCAGCAGCGGACATCGAGATGAGGGCACCGGGGAGCTGTTTTTT | CASSGHRDEGTGELFF
TRBJ1-2 | . | . | TRBV19 | TGTGCCAGTGAGACGGAGAACTATGGCTACACCTTC | CASETENYGYTF
TRBJ1-5 | . | . | TRBV24-1 | TGTGCCACCAGTGGGGTTGAGGAAAAAAATCAGCCCCAGCATTTT | CATSGVEEKNQPQHF
TRBJ2-7 | once | . | TRBV7-2 | TGTGCCAGCAGCTCCCCAGGGTCCGGAGAGCAGTACTTC | CASSSPGSGEQYF
TRBJ1-6 | once | TRBD1 | TRBV3-1/TRBV3-2 | TGTGCCAGCAGCCAGGGACAGATAAATTCACCCCTCCACTTT | CASSQGQINSPLHF
TRBJ1-4 | . | TRBD1 | TRBV2 | TGTGCCAGCAGGGGGACAGGGTATTCTGAAAAACTGTTTTTT | CASRGTGYSEKLFF